Listed below are T cell receptor beta chains from one sample, sequenced in a study of blood T cell repertoires in COVID-19. TCRdb's copy holds only in-frame clones and misses some; the assay was immunoSEQ multiplex PCR. The profile shows fewer than 70,000 clones, 80% to 90% of them singletons. The source material was peripheral blood. The receptors were gathered from a human donor in a cohort sampled during active COVID-19. CDR3s include the opening cysteine and the closing phenylalanine or tryptophan. The order of the fields is CDR3 protein, CDR3 DNA, D gene, V gene, clone size, J gene. A D gene is named only where the DNA matches it firmly. Some rows mark clone size as missing; the rest say once, few, many or name a class of expanded clone.

CDR3aa: CASSQLSGQGDSPLHF; CDR3nt: TGTGCCAGCAGCCAACTTTCGGGACAGGGGGATTCACCCCTCCACTTT; d_gene: TRBD1; v_gene: TRBV14; abundance: -; j_gene: TRBJ1-6
CDR3aa: CASSPGTDNYGYTF; CDR3nt: TGTGCCAGCAGCCCCGGGACAGATAACTATGGCTACACCTTC; d_gene: TRBD1; v_gene: TRBV27; abundance: -; j_gene: TRBJ1-2
CDR3aa: CASKLDRAETQYF; CDR3nt: TGTGCCAGCAAATTAGACAGGGCTGAGACCCAGTACTTC; d_gene: TRBD1; v_gene: TRBV6-5; abundance: -; j_gene: TRBJ2-5
CDR3aa: CASSLSRGSGNTIYF; CDR3nt: TGCGCCAGCAGCCTGAGTCGGGGCTCTGGAAACACCATATATTTT; d_gene: -; v_gene: TRBV5-1; abundance: -; j_gene: TRBJ1-3
CDR3aa: CASSERGGGNQPQHF; CDR3nt: TGTGCCAGCAGTGAACGCGGGGGCGGCAATCAGCCCCAGCATTTT; d_gene: -; v_gene: TRBV6-1; abundance: -; j_gene: TRBJ1-5
CDR3aa: CASSHRGLNTDTQYF; CDR3nt: TGTGCCAGCAGCCACAGGGGACTTAACACAGATACGCAGTATTTT; d_gene: -; v_gene: TRBV27; abundance: -; j_gene: TRBJ2-3
CDR3aa: CASRQTGAQGYGYTF; CDR3nt: TGTGCCAGCAGGCAAACAGGGGCCCAGGGCTATGGCTACACCTTC; d_gene: TRBD1; v_gene: TRBV6-6; abundance: -; j_gene: TRBJ1-2
CDR3aa: CASSFSGKSDTQYF; CDR3nt: TGTGCCAGCAGTTTTAGCGGGAAATCGGATACGCAGTATTTT; d_gene: TRBD2; v_gene: TRBV5-4; abundance: -; j_gene: TRBJ2-3
CDR3aa: CASSMTDNQPQHF; CDR3nt: TGTGCCAGCTCCATGACAGACAATCAGCCCCAGCATTTT; d_gene: -; v_gene: TRBV18; abundance: -; j_gene: TRBJ1-5
CDR3aa: CASSGLGTSVNTIYF; CDR3nt: TGTGCCAGCAGCGGTCTCGGGACATCGGTAAACACCATATATTTT; d_gene: -; v_gene: TRBV6-2/TRBV6-3; abundance: -; j_gene: TRBJ1-3
CDR3aa: CASSGQGRWTEAFF; CDR3nt: TGTGCCAGCAGTGGACAGGGTCGGTGGACTGAAGCTTTCTTT; d_gene: TRBD1; v_gene: TRBV25-1; abundance: few; j_gene: TRBJ1-1
CDR3aa: CASSESRTENNEQFF; CDR3nt: TGCGCCAGCAGTGAGTCCCGTACGGAGAACAATGAGCAGTTCTTC; d_gene: -; v_gene: TRBV10-1; abundance: -; j_gene: TRBJ2-1
CDR3aa: CASSESMSRDTQYF; CDR3nt: TGCGCCAGCAGTGAGTCGATGAGTCGCGATACGCAGTATTTT; d_gene: -; v_gene: TRBV10-1; abundance: -; j_gene: TRBJ2-3
CDR3aa: CASSYREEDYGYTF; CDR3nt: TGTGCCAGCAGTTACAGGGAGGAGGACTATGGCTACACCTTC; d_gene: -; v_gene: TRBV6-5; abundance: -; j_gene: TRBJ1-2
CDR3aa: CASKRESYEQYF; CDR3nt: TGTGCCAGCAAGCGGGAATCTTACGAGCAGTACTTC; d_gene: TRBD2; v_gene: TRBV25-1; abundance: -; j_gene: TRBJ2-7
CDR3aa: CASSPIQGVETQYF; CDR3nt: TGTGCCAGCAGCCCGATCCAGGGGGTAGAGACCCAGTACTTC; d_gene: TRBD1; v_gene: TRBV3-1/TRBV3-2; abundance: -; j_gene: TRBJ2-5
CDR3aa: CASSSMGQPSYEQYF; CDR3nt: TGTGCCAGCAGTTCGATGGGACAGCCCTCCTACGAGCAGTACTTC; d_gene: TRBD1; v_gene: TRBV6-5; abundance: -; j_gene: TRBJ2-7
CDR3aa: CASTLKGTSVQPQHF; CDR3nt: TGTGCCAGCACCCTAAAGGGGACATCCGTTCAGCCCCAGCATTTT; d_gene: -; v_gene: TRBV21-1; abundance: -; j_gene: TRBJ1-5
CDR3aa: CASIRRSTDTQYF; CDR3nt: TGTGCCAGCATCAGAAGAAGCACAGATACGCAGTATTTT; d_gene: -; v_gene: TRBV2; abundance: -; j_gene: TRBJ2-3
CDR3aa: CASSPGGTASYEQYF; CDR3nt: TGTGCCAGCAGCCCGGGGGGGACAGCCTCCTACGAGCAGTACTTC; d_gene: -; v_gene: TRBV13; abundance: -; j_gene: TRBJ2-7
CDR3aa: CASSLGQGHQPQHF; CDR3nt: TGTGCCAGCAGCTTAGGACAGGGGCATCAGCCCCAGCATTTT; d_gene: TRBD1; v_gene: TRBV13; abundance: once; j_gene: TRBJ1-5
CDR3aa: CASSLWSRGEDTQYF; CDR3nt: TGTGCCAGCAGCTTATGGTCCAGGGGGGAGGATACGCAGTATTTT; d_gene: -; v_gene: TRBV5-4; abundance: -; j_gene: TRBJ2-3
CDR3aa: CASRRENTDTQYF; CDR3nt: TGTGCCAGCCGGAGGGAAAACACAGATACGCAGTATTTT; d_gene: -; v_gene: TRBV12-3/TRBV12-4; abundance: -; j_gene: TRBJ2-3
CDR3aa: CASSYLTSGDYNEQFF; CDR3nt: TGTGCCAGCAGCTACCTGACTAGCGGAGATTACAATGAGCAGTTCTTC; d_gene: TRBD2; v_gene: TRBV5-6; abundance: -; j_gene: TRBJ2-1
CDR3aa: CASSPETETNYGYTF; CDR3nt: TGTGCCAGCTCACCAGAGACGGAGACTAACTATGGCTACACCTTC; d_gene: -; v_gene: TRBV18; abundance: -; j_gene: TRBJ1-2
CDR3aa: CASSLARNTEAFF; CDR3nt: TGCGCCAGCAGCTTAGCAAGGAACACTGAAGCTTTCTTT; d_gene: -; v_gene: TRBV5-1; abundance: -; j_gene: TRBJ1-1
CDR3aa: CASSLPGLAGDGGELFF; CDR3nt: TGTGCCAGCAGCCTTCCGGGACTAGCGGGAGACGGCGGGGAGCTGTTTTTT; d_gene: TRBD2; v_gene: TRBV7-9; abundance: once; j_gene: TRBJ2-2
CDR3aa: CASSGTSGRRGDEQFF; CDR3nt: TGTGCCAGCAGCGGGACTAGCGGGAGGCGGGGGGATGAGCAGTTCTTC; d_gene: TRBD2; v_gene: TRBV2; abundance: -; j_gene: TRBJ2-1
CDR3aa: CASSYSASGYEQYF; CDR3nt: TGTGCCAGCAGTTACTCGGCTAGCGGGTACGAGCAGTACTTC; d_gene: TRBD2; v_gene: TRBV6-5; abundance: -; j_gene: TRBJ2-7
CDR3aa: CASSYPPTSTYEQYF; CDR3nt: TGTGCCAGCAGTTATCCCCCGACTTCTACCTACGAGCAGTACTTC; d_gene: -; v_gene: TRBV6-2/TRBV6-3; abundance: -; j_gene: TRBJ2-7
CDR3aa: CASSRTGRGGYTF; CDR3nt: TGTGCCAGCAGCAGGACAGGGAGAGGTGGCTACACCTTC; d_gene: TRBD1; v_gene: TRBV13; abundance: once; j_gene: TRBJ1-2
CDR3aa: CARSLRFRTGGSGANVLTF; CDR3nt: TGTGCCAGAAGCTTGAGGTTTCGGACAGGGGGCTCTGGGGCCAACGTCCTGACTTTC; d_gene: TRBD1; v_gene: TRBV5-3; abundance: -; j_gene: TRBJ2-6
CDR3aa: CASSQGGRQEQYF; CDR3nt: TGTGCCAGCAGCCAAGGTGGCCGACAGGAGCAGTACTTC; d_gene: -; v_gene: TRBV3-1/TRBV3-2; abundance: once; j_gene: TRBJ2-7
CDR3aa: CASSGTSTDTQYF; CDR3nt: TGTGCCAGTAGCGGGACTAGCACAGATACGCAGTATTTT; d_gene: -; v_gene: TRBV19; abundance: -; j_gene: TRBJ2-3
CDR3aa: CASSAPGLAGRDTQYF; CDR3nt: TGTGCCAGCTCGGCCCCCGGGCTAGCGGGGAGAGATACGCAGTATTTT; d_gene: TRBD2; v_gene: TRBV18; abundance: -; j_gene: TRBJ2-3
CDR3aa: CASSLQGSAEAFF; CDR3nt: TGCGCCAGCAGCTTACAGGGCTCGGCTGAAGCTTTCTTT; d_gene: -; v_gene: TRBV5-1; abundance: -; j_gene: TRBJ1-1
CDR3aa: CASSQDHQGMAPFGYTF; CDR3nt: TGCGCCAGCAGCCAAGATCACCAGGGGATGGCCCCCTTTGGCTACACCTTC; d_gene: -; v_gene: TRBV4-1; abundance: -; j_gene: TRBJ1-2
CDR3aa: CASTWTSSPDTQYF; CDR3nt: TGTGCCAGCACCTGGACTAGCTCCCCAGATACGCAGTATTTT; d_gene: TRBD2; v_gene: TRBV18; abundance: -; j_gene: TRBJ2-3
CDR3aa: CASRGTGANEQFF; CDR3nt: TGTGCCAGTAGGGGGACAGGGGCCAATGAGCAGTTCTTC; d_gene: TRBD1; v_gene: TRBV19; abundance: -; j_gene: TRBJ2-1
CDR3aa: CASSQGAANSPLHF; CDR3nt: TGTGCCAGCAGCCAAGGAGCTGCTAATTCACCCCTCCACTTT; d_gene: -; v_gene: TRBV3-1/TRBV3-2; abundance: -; j_gene: TRBJ1-6
CDR3aa: CASSQASEAFNSPLHF; CDR3nt: TGCGCCAGCAGCCAGGCCTCTGAGGCTTTTAATTCACCCCTCCACTTT; d_gene: -; v_gene: TRBV4-1; abundance: -; j_gene: TRBJ1-6
CDR3aa: CSASKREGSETQYF; CDR3nt: TGCAGTGCTAGTAAGAGGGAGGGATCCGAGACCCAGTACTTC; d_gene: TRBD2; v_gene: TRBV20-1; abundance: -; j_gene: TRBJ2-5
CDR3aa: CASSRQTSGIWVHEQYF; CDR3nt: TGTGCCAGCAGCCGACAGACTAGCGGGATCTGGGTCCACGAGCAGTACTTC; d_gene: TRBD2; v_gene: TRBV7-8; abundance: -; j_gene: TRBJ2-7
CDR3aa: CASSFNPQGMNTEAFF; CDR3nt: TGCGCCAGCAGCTTCAACCCACAGGGAATGAACACTGAAGCTTTCTTT; d_gene: -; v_gene: TRBV5-1; abundance: -; j_gene: TRBJ1-1
CDR3aa: CASRGGSETQYF; CDR3nt: TGTGCCAGCCGGGGGGGCTCAGAGACCCAGTACTTC; d_gene: TRBD2; v_gene: TRBV6-5; abundance: -; j_gene: TRBJ2-5
CDR3aa: CASSARQGLYEQYF; CDR3nt: TGCGCCAGCAGCGCACGACAGGGGCTCTACGAGCAGTACTTC; d_gene: TRBD1; v_gene: TRBV5-1; abundance: -; j_gene: TRBJ2-7
CDR3aa: CASSLVSGWGFGGETEAFF; CDR3nt: TGTGCCAGCAGCTTGGTTTCCGGATGGGGCTTTGGAGGGGAAACTGAAGCTTTCTTT; d_gene: -; v_gene: TRBV5-6; abundance: -; j_gene: TRBJ1-1